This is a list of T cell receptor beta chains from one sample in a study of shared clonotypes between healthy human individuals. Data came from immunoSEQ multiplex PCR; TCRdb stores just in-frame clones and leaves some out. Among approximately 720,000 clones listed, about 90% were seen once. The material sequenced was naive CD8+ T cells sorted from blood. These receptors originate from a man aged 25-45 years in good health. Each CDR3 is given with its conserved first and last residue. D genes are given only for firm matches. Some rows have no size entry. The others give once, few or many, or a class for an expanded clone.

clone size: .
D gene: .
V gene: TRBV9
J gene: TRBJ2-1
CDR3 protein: CASSVVDSRRADEQFF
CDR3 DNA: TGTGCCAGCAGCGTAGTCGATAGCCGCCGAGCGGATGAGCAGTTCTTC

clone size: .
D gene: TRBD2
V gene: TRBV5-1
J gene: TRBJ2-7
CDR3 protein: CASTLAGPAYEQYF
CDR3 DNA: TGCGCCAGCACCTTAGCGGGACCAGCCTACGAGCAGTACTTC

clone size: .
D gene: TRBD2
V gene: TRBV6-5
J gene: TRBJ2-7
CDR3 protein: CASSPSLAGGWEQYF
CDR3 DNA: TGTGCCAGCAGCCCTAGCCTAGCGGGAGGATGGGAGCAGTACTTC

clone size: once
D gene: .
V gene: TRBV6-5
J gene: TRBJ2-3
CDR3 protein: CASSSVRVRSTDTQYF
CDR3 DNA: TGTGCCAGCAGTTCCGTCCGGGTTCGGAGCACAGATACGCAGTATTTT

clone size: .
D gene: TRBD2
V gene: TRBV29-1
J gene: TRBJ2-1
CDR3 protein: CSVWLSGRANNEQFF
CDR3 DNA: TGCAGCGTTTGGTTGAGCGGGAGGGCCAACAATGAGCAGTTCTTC

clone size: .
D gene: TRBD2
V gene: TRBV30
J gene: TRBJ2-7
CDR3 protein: CAWSGTSGSYEQYF
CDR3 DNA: TGTGCCTGGAGTGGGACTAGCGGGAGCTACGAGCAGTACTTC

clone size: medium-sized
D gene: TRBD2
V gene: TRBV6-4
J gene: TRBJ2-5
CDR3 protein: CASSDSAGGPETQYF
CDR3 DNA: TGTGCCAGCAGTGACTCAGCGGGAGGGCCAGAGACCCAGTACTTC

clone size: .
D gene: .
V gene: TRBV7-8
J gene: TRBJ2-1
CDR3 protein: CASSSSGTVVYEQFF
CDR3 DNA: TGTGCCAGCAGCTCCTCTGGGACCGTGGTCTATGAGCAGTTCTTC

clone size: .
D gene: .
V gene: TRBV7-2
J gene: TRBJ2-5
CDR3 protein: CASSEALGGEQKETQYF
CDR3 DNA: TGTGCCAGCAGCGAGGCCTTAGGGGGGGAACAGAAAGAGACCCAGTACTTC

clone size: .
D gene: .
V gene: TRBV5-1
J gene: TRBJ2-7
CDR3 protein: CARIGRGSRYEQYF
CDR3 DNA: TGCGCCAGGATTGGAAGGGGGTCCCGCTACGAGCAGTACTTC

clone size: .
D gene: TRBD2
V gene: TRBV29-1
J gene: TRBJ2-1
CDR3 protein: CSVGGTSGSSYNEQFF
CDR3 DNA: TGCAGCGTAGGTGGGACTAGCGGATCTTCCTACAATGAGCAGTTCTTC

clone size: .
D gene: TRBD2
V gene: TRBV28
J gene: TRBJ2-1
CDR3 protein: CASSPRPSGSYGEQFF
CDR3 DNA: TGTGCCAGCAGTCCGAGACCTAGCGGTAGCTACGGTGAGCAGTTCTTC

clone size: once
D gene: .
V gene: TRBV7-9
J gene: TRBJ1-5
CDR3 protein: CASSPLWPTSPFF
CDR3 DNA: TGTGCCAGCAGCCCACTGTGGCCCACCTCACCGTTTTTT

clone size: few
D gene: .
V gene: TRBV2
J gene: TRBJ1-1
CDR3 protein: CASSGLGLNTEAFF
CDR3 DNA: TGTGCCAGCAGTGGTCTGGGCTTGAACACTGAAGCTTTCTTT

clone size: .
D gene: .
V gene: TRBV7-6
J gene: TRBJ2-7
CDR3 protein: CASSPGPYEQYF
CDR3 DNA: TGTGCCAGCAGCCCCGGGCCCTACGAGCAGTACTTC

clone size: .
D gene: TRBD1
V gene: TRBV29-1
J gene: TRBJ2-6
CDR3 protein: CSAGTDSSGANVLTF
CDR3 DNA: TGCAGCGCCGGGACAGACTCCTCTGGGGCCAACGTCCTGACTTTC

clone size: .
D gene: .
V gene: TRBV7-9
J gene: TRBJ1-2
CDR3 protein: CASGLVGQGGYTF
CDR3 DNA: TGTGCCAGCGGCTTAGTTGGGCAGGGTGGCTACACCTTC

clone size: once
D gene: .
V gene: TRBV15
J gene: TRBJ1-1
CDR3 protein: CATSREKALTEAFF
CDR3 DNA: TGTGCCACCAGCAGAGAGAAAGCACTCACTGAAGCTTTCTTT

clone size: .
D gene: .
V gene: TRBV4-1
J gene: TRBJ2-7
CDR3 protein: CASSLNRDEQYF
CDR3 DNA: TGCGCCAGCAGCCTTAACCGGGACGAGCAGTACTTC

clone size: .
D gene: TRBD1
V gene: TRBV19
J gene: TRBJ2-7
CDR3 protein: CASSMTGASYEQYF
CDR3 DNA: TGTGCCAGTAGTATGACAGGGGCCTCCTACGAGCAGTACTTC

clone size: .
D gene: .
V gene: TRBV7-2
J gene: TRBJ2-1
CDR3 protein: CASSLLSLSYEQFF
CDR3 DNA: TGTGCCAGCAGCCTTCTTAGCCTGAGCTATGAGCAGTTCTTC

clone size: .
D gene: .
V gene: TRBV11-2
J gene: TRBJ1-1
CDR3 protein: CASSSVEQGPLNTEAFF
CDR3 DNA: TGTGCCAGCAGCTCAGTGGAACAGGGCCCCTTGAACACTGAAGCTTTCTTT

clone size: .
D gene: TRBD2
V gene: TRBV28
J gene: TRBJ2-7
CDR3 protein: CASSLPTQTSGSSYELNF
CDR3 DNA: TGTGCCAGCAGTTTGCCCACGCAGACTAGCGGGAGCTCCTACGAGCTAAACTTC

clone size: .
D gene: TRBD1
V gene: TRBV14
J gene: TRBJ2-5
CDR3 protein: CASSHITGVRETQYF
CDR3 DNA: TGTGCCAGCAGCCACATCACAGGGGTGCGGGAGACCCAGTACTTC

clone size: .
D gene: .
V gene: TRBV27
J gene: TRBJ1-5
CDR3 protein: CASSVSRAGPQHF
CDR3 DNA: TGTGCCAGCAGCGTTTCCCGTGCTGGACCCCAGCATTTT

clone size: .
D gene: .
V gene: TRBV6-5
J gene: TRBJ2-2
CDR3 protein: CATGELFF
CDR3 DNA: TGTGCCACCGGGGAGCTGTTTTTT

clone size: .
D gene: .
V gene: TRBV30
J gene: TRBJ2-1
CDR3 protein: CASARVLNEQFF
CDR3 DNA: TGTGCATCGGCCAGGGTTCTCAATGAGCAGTTCTTC

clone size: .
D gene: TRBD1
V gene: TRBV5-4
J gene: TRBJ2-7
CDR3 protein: CASSSGTGDVEQYF
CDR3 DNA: TGTGCCAGCAGCTCCGGGACAGGGGATGTCGAGCAGTACTTC

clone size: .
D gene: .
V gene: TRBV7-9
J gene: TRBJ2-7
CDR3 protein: CASSQTDEQYF
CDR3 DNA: TGTGCCAGCAGCCAAACTGACGAGCAGTACTTC

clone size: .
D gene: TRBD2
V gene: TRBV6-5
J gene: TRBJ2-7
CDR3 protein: CASSWGDPGGEQYF
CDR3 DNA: TGTGCCAGCAGTTGGGGGGACCCGGGGGGCGAGCAGTACTTC

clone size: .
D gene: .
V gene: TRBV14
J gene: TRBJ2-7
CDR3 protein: CASSQGGEQYF
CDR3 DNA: TGTGCCAGCAGCCAAGGGGGCGAGCAGTACTTC

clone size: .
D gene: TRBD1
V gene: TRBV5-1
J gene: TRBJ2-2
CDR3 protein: CASSSGQEGGELFF
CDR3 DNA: TGCGCCAGCAGCTCGGGACAGGAAGGCGGGGAGCTGTTTTTT

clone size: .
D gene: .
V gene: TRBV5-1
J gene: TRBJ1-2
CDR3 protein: CASSLDGGGINGYTF
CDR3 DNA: TGCGCCAGCAGCTTGGACGGGGGCGGTATTAATGGCTACACCTTC

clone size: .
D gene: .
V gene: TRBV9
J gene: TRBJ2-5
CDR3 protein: CASSVFGSQGETQYF
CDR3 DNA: TGTGCCAGCAGCGTATTTGGGTCTCAGGGCGAGACCCAGTACTTC

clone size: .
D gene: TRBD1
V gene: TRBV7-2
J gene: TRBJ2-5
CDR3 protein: CASSFVTGGIETQYF
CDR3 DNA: TGTGCCAGCAGCTTTGTTACAGGGGGCATAGAGACCCAGTACTTC

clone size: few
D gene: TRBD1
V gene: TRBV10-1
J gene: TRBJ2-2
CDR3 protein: CASSTGTGGFGELFF
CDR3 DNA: TGCGCCAGCAGTACCGGGACAGGGGGCTTCGGGGAGCTGTTTTTT

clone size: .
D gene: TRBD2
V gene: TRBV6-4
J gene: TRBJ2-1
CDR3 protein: CASSRLASNEQFF
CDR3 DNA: TGTGCCAGCAGTCGACTAGCGAGTAATGAGCAGTTCTTC

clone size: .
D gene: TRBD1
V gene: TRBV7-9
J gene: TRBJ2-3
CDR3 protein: CASSLPGQSTDTQYF
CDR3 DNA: TGTGCCAGCAGCCTTCCGGGACAGAGCACAGATACGCAGTATTTT

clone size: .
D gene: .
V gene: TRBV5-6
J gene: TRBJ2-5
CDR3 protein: CASSMVWGLETQYF
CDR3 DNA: TGTGCCAGCAGCATGGTATGGGGTTTGGAGACCCAGTACTTC

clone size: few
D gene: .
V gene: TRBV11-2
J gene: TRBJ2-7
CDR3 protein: CASSSFTAGRSEQYF
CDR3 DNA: TGTGCCAGCAGCTCTTTTACGGCAGGGCGTAGCGAGCAGTACTTC

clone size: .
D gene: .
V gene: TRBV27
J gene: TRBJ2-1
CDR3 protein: CASSSTYNEQFF
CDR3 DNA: TGTGCCAGCAGTAGTACTTACAATGAGCAGTTCTTC

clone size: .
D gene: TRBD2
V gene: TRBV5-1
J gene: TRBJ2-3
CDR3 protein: CASSTRLAGGTFTSTDTQYF
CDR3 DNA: TGCGCCAGCAGCACCCGACTAGCGGGAGGTACCTTTACTAGCACAGATACGCAGTATTTT